The next 16 T cell receptor beta chains were all read from a single sample in a study of T cell responses to AZD1222 COVID-19 vaccine. Clones were read by immunoSEQ multiplex PCR, and TCRdb kept only the in-frame ones, dropping some. The sample includes 100,000 to 150,000 clones, 70% to 90% of them seen just once. This material consisted of peripheral blood, taken on day 0 of AZD1222 vaccination. These receptors all come from an adult in good health.

The chain employs TRBV12-3 or TRBV12-4 and TRBJ1-6, with 7 bases lining up with TRBD1. The CDR3 is 13 residues long. Trimming took 7 bases from V and 7 from J; bases not matched to a gene: 4. The CDR3 DNA sequence: TGTGCCAGCACTCAGGGGGGAAATTCACCCCTCCACTTT. Protein: CASTQGGNSPLHF.

The chain combines TRBV28 with TRBJ1-6; no clear D. The CDR3 totals 16 residues. Germline CDR1 is MDHEN and CDR2 is SYDVKM. Trimming removed 4 bases at V and 10 bases at J, with 20 bases between. CDR3 amino acids: CASSSTPALADSPLHF. The CDR3 coding sequence is TGTGCCAGCAGTTCGACTCCGGCCCTGGCGGACTCACCCCTCCACTTT.

The J gene is TRBJ2-7, the V gene TRBV28; 10 nucleotides line up with TRBD2. CDR1 and CDR2 (germline): MDHEN, SYDVKM. The CDR3 consists of 14 residues. J was trimmed by 5 bases and V by 2 bases; bases with no gene match: 3. The CDR3 reads CASSLIGLADEQYF. The CDR3 nucleotides read TGTGCCAGCAGTTTAATCGGACTAGCGGACGAGCAGTACTTC.

V usage is TRBV14 and J usage is TRBJ2-1, with 7 bases matching TRBD2. J lost 4 bases, V lost 4 bases, and 13 bases had no gene match. Germline CDR1 is SGHDN and CDR2 is FVKESK. This CDR3 is built from 17 residues. CDR3 DNA sequence: TGTGCCAGCAGCCGTCGGGTGCAAGCGGGGCCTTACAATGAGCAGTTCTTC. It translates to CASSRRVQAGPYNEQFF. The full variable domain, its missing parts supplied by reference TRBV14 and TRBJ2-1, is EAGVTQFPSHSVIEKGQTVTLRCDPISGHDNLYWYRRVMGKEIKFLLHFVKESKQDESGMPNNRFLAERTGGTYSTLKVQPAELEDSGVYFCASSRRVQAGPYNEQFFGPGTRLTVL.

This chain uses TRBV24-1 with TRBJ1-2, with D possibly matching TRBD1 (5 bases). The length of the CDR3 is 13 residues. V was trimmed by 2 bases and J by 3 bases, leaving 6 bases between them. The V gene's germline CDR1 is KGHDR and CDR2 SFDVKD. CDR3 nucleotides: TGTGCCACCAGTGATTGGGGGGACTATGGCTACACCTTC. It codes for CATSDWGDYGYTF.

This clone was seen just once. The chain combines TRBV2 with TRBJ2-2; D unresolved. Germline V gives CDR1 SNHLY, CDR2 FYNNEI. Trimming removed 6 bases at V and 1 base at J, with 9 bases between. This CDR3 contains 14 residues. The CDR3 is CASRGSGNTGELFF. The CDR3 nucleotides read TGTGCCAGCAGGGGGTCCGGGAACACCGGGGAGCTGTTTTTT.

The chain combines TRBV28 with TRBJ2-1; a weak D match, TRBD2 (7 bases). V lost 4 bases, J lost 2 bases, and 12 bases lay in between. The CDR3 runs to 15 residues. Germline CDR1 is MDHEN and CDR2 is SYDVKM. The CDR3 DNA reads TGTGCCAGCAGTTCACAGGGAGGGCCCTACAATGAGCAGTTCTTC. Translation gives CASSSQGGPYNEQFF.

This chain joins TRBV7-2 and TRBJ1-2; 11 nucleotides match TRBD1. J was trimmed by 4 bases and V by 2 bases; bases with no gene match: 6. CDR3 length: 16 residues. CDR1 is SGHTA, CDR2 FQGNSA, per germline. In nucleotides, the CDR3 is TGTGCCAGCAGCTTACCAGGGACAGGGGGACTCTATGGCTACACCTTC. Its protein product is CASSLPGTGGLYGYTF.

The V and J genes are TRBV6-2 or TRBV6-3 and TRBJ2-7, with TRBD2 matching over 7 bases. Looked up from germline, CDR1 is MNHEY and CDR2 is SVGEGT. The CDR3 contains 16 residues. With 0 bases clipped from V and 3 bases from J, the junction kept 8 bases outside the gene matches. The CDR3: CASSYSRRLAHYEQYF. The CDR3, as DNA: TGTGCCAGCAGTTACTCCCGTCGACTAGCACACTACGAGCAGTACTTC.

The rearrangement joins TRBV11-2 to TRBJ1-1; TRBD1 agrees at 7 bases. J gave up 0 bases and V 5 bases, and 6 bases lay outside the gene matches. The length of the CDR3 is 15 residues. Germline loops: CDR1 SGHAT, CDR2 FQNNGV. CDR3 region: CASSIGQAMNTEAFF. CDR3 coding DNA: TGTGCCAGCAGCATTGGACAGGCGATGAACACTGAAGCTTTCTTT.

The chain joins TRBV5-1 to TRBJ2-7, with TRBD2 matching over 10 bases. V dropped 2 bases and J dropped 4; count of bases not matched to a gene: 6. Germline-derived CDR1 and CDR2 are SGHRS and YFSETQ. The CDR3 is made up of 15 amino acids. CDR3 loop: CASSFGLAAVYEQYF. In nucleotides, the CDR3 is TGCGCCAGCAGCTTTGGACTAGCGGCGGTTTACGAGCAGTACTTC.

The chain uses TRBV7-8 and TRBJ2-7, with D perhaps assigned TRBD1 or TRBD2 (7 bases each). Germline loops: CDR1 SGHVS, CDR2 FQNEAQ. V shed 1 base and J shed 4 bases, with 17 bases lying between them. The CDR3 is 16 amino acids. The CDR3 bases are TGTGCCAGCAGCTTAGAAGGGGGCGGGAGTCGGTACGAGCAGTACTTC. It is translated as CASSLEGGGSRYEQYF.

This chain uses TRBV11-2 with TRBJ2-7; 10 positions agree with TRBD2. In germline, CDR1 is SGHAT, CDR2 FQNNGV. This CDR3 spans 15 amino acids. J lost 0 bases, V lost 5 bases, and 4 bases had no gene match. CDR3 DNA sequence: TGTGCCAGCAGCGTTAGCGGGGGGTTCTCCTACGAGCAGTACTTC. It encodes CASSVSGGFSYEQYF.

This chain joins TRBV7-9 and TRBJ2-1; D uncertain. The CDR3 contains 12 residues. The germline V and J ends were trimmed by 2 bases and 8 bases, with 7 bases remaining between them. CDR1 is SEHNR and CDR2 is FQNEAQ in the germline V gene (reference sequence). CDR3 sequence: CASSLLSHEQFF. The CDR3 DNA sequence: TGTGCCAGCAGCTTACTGAGTCATGAGCAGTTCTTC.

The rearrangement joins TRBV5-4 to TRBJ1-5; 9 bases agree with TRBD1. The CDR3 is 15 residues long. The V segment lost 4 bases and the J segment 1 base; nucleotides outside the gene matches: 3. Germline V gives CDR1 SGHNT, CDR2 YYREEE (reference sequence). The CDR3 spells CASSKDRGSNQPQHF. CDR3 nucleotide sequence: TGTGCCAGCAGCAAGGACAGGGGAAGCAATCAGCCCCAGCATTTT.

The rearrangement links TRBV9 to TRBJ2-2; 7 bases agree with TRBD1. This CDR3 is 15 amino acids long. Germline loops: CDR1 SGDLS, CDR2 YYNGEE. Trimming removed 4 bases from V and 6 bases from J; junction bases left unmatched: 9. The CDR3 coding sequence is TGTGCCAGCAGCTCACCCCTAACAGGGGCCGGGGAGCTGTTTTTT. Translation gives CASSSPLTGAGELFF. The entire variable domain, with the rest obtained from reference TRBV9 and TRBJ2-2, is as follows: DSGVTQTPKHLITATGQRVTLRCSPRSGDLSVYWYQQSLDQGLQFLIQYYNGEERAKGNILERFSAQQFPDLHSELNLSSLELGDSALYFCASSSPLTGAGELFFGEGSRLTVL.